Each of the 4 T cell receptor beta chains below was sequenced from the same sample in a study of T cells in women clearing cervical HPV infection. Repertoires were generated with immunoSEQ multiplex PCR, while TCRdb's copy carries only in-frame clones and drops some. This repertoire includes about 39,000 clones. The sample comprised blood buffy coat. The receptors originated from a woman between 18 and 75 years old with a cervical HPV16 infection that either progressed to CIN3+ or cleared (not recorded which).

About this clone itself: The CDR3 end lies 3 residues beyond the end of the read and is filled in from the germline J gene. This chain connects TRBV5-1 to TRBJ2-7; TRBD1 matches at 8 bases. The J segment lost 4 bases and the V segment lost 4 bases, leaving 7 bases of the junction unmatched. Germline V gene lookup returns CDR1 SGHRS and CDR2 YFSETQ. The CDR3 covers 14 residues. The sequenced CDR3 bases are TGCGCCAGCAGCCATGGGACAGGTTTATACGAG. Translation: CASSHGTGLYE. From start to end, the CDR3 is CASSHGTGLYEQYF.

As regards this clone: The missing CDR3 end, 3 residues past where the read stops, is filled in from the germline J gene. This rearrangement joins TRBV19 to TRBJ2-1; 8 bases match TRBD2. The CDR3 loop spans 15 amino acids. Germline assignment: CDR1 LNHDA and CDR2 SQIVND (reference sequence). The ends lost 2 bases at V and 0 bases at J; junction bases unmatched: 0. CDR3 loop: CASSISGSSYNEQFF. CDR3 bases read: TGTGCCAGTAGTATAAGCGGGAGCTCCTACAATGAG.

A remark on this clone: The read comes to an end 3 residues before the CDR3 does, leaving the germline J gene to fill in the end. This chain uses TRBV19 with TRBJ1-2; TRBD1 is a possible D gene (6 bases). The CDR3 runs 13 residues. Germline V lookup: CDR1 LNHDA, CDR2 SQIVND (reference sequence). The V gene lost 6 bases and the J gene lost 4 bases, with 12 bases spanning the gap. CDR3 DNA, as far as it was read: TGTGCCAGTAGATACAGGGAACCCTATGGC. It is translated as CASRYREPYG. The entire CDR3 protein is CASRYREPYGYTF.

As regards this clone: Read data end 3 residues before the CDR3 end; the end is taken from the germline J gene. The same CDR3 arises from other DNA sequences in this sample as well. The J gene is TRBJ2-7, the V gene TRBV5-6; 8 nucleotides agree with TRBD2. Germline assignment: CDR1 SGHDT and CDR2 YYEEEE. The CDR3 length is 12 residues. V gave up 5 bases and J gave up 6 bases; unmatched junction bases: 4. CDR3 bases read: TGTGCCAGCAGACTCCGGGGGGGCGAG. It codes for CASRLRGGE. The complete CDR3 reads CASRLRGGEQYF.